This TCR beta chain was sequenced for a study of CXCR3-negative and CXCR3-positive naive CD8 T cells (dated by TCRdb to between 2017 and 2020). In terms of the full investigation: In total, 130 million to 150 million TRB reads were obtained, which works out to roughly 1.5 +/- 0.3 million reads per library. Diversity and physicochemical repertoire analyses covered under twelve donors pooled from two independent experiments. For the TRBV-TRBJ cluster analysis, the naive subsets came from 5 donors, while the memory cells came from 3 donors.

Each CD8+ T cell subset was flow-sorted in triplicate, and approximately 280,000 cells per subset were placed directly into RLT lysis buffer. To keep memory contaminants out, a stringent definition of naive CD8+ T cells was applied: CD45RO-CCR7+CD27+CD95-. Standard density gradient centrifugation was used to isolate peripheral blood mononuclear cells from buffy coats. A FACSAria III was used to flow-sort naive CD8+ T cells into CXCR3-negative and CXCR3-positive populations. Total RNA was extracted from sorted cells with an RNeasy Mini Kit. Reads for this sample came from a NextSeq 550. The Human TCR Profiling Kit (MiLaboratory) was used to make UMI-labeled 5' RACE TRB cDNA libraries. cDNA synthesis used the entire amount of extracted RNA, and PCR amplification then used the entire amount of cDNA produced. Libraries were prepared in parallel using an identical number of PCR cycles. The source study handled its data this way. About 50,000 +/- 10,000 unique UMI-labeled TRB cDNA molecules per library were extracted with MIGEC and MiXCR, with at least two reads per UMI required. Each library averaged about 38,000 +/- 11,000 functional in-frame TRB CDR3 nucleotide clonotypes without stop codons. After each sample was downsampled to 5000 UMI-labeled TRB molecules, VDJtools was used to calculate diversity metrics such as normalized Shannon-Wiener and Chao1. Clonotype-size-weighted physicochemical properties of the central five CDR3 residues (interaction energy, strength, volume and Kidera factor 4) were computed in VDJtools. After the reads were reprocessed by TCRdb, one entry was made per CDR3 protein sequence, with no DNA. None of the V and J calls come from the authors' own analysis; TCRdb made them. The sample's own table lists around 140,000 distinct CDR3 sequences. The ten largest account for 0.4% to 0.5% of the sample.

What the research found in general, with its limitations: Within the same donor, TRBV-TRBJ usage looked similar between naive CXCR3-negative and CXCR3-positive cells, but memory cells had distinct patterns. TRB CDR3s from CXCR3-positive naive cells showed higher hydrophobicity (lower Kidera factor 4), lower energy, and higher strength and volume indices than CXCR3-negative naive cells. Comparably high repertoire diversity was found in both naive subsets, whereas much lower repertoire diversity was found in memory CD8+ T cells. Because surface CD5, which has been linked to self-reactivity in mice, was comparable between naive subsets, TCR interaction strength was also inferred from TRB CDR3 physicochemical properties. Freshly isolated PBMCs were used for most assays because CXCR3 expression partially decreased after cryopreservation.

Details on this clonotype: The antigen it recognizes is unknown.

Specimen: naive CXCR3+ CD8+ T cells from blood. Sample cell subset or site, as interpreted from the label and publication: CD45RO-CCR7+CD27+CD95- naive CD8+ T cells expressing CXCR3 (TNR3+). The sequence was obtained from a human donor in good health. Some clones in this sample may be carry-over from other donors' samples.

The CDR3 corresponds to CASSLAWAEGQQYF. The rearrangement combines TRBV4-3 with TRBJ2-3; checking the TCRdb D call of TRBD2 is not possible without DNA. Inclusive of the bounding cysteine and phenylalanine, the CDR3 is 14 residues long. Only the protein is available. CDR1 LGHNA and CDR2 YSLEER were looked up in the germline V gene.